This T cell receptor beta chain was captured by sequencing in a study of T-cell memory formation after mild COVID-19. The CDR3 has 14 residues. Per the germline V gene, CDR1 is SGDLS and CDR2 is YYNGEE. J gave up 2 bases and V 3 bases, and 4 bases lay outside the gene matches. 5'RACE primed at constant segments yielded TCR alpha and TCR beta cDNA libraries bearing sample barcodes and UMIs. Using its own MiXCR run on the 5' RACE reads, TCRdb lists one record per CDR3 protein. Here the sample spans 170,000 or so distinct CDR3 sequences, roughly 23% being singletons. This clonotype has a handful of counts.

The clonotype originates from an adult woman who had mild COVID-19 (a few samples of this study predate the infection). Cell type and time point are not known. The sequenced material came from PBMCs or a T cell subset sorted from them (not recorded which). This chain joins TRBV9 and TRBJ1-2; 7 nucleotides match TRBD1. The CDR3, as DNA: TGTGCCAGCAGCGGACAGGGTACCAACTATGGCTACACCTTC. It codes for CASSGQGTNYGYTF.